The rows below give T cell receptor beta chains drawn from one sample of a study of human T cells and chemical hapten exposure. TCRdb re-called the RACE reads with MiXCR, one entry per CDR3 protein. This table has 55,000 to 75,000 distinct CDR3 sequences, roughly 6.6% appearing once. The sample taken for sequencing was whole blood. The receptors were gathered from a female donor in good health. Some clones in this sample may be carry-over from other donors' samples. Each CDR3 is given with its conserved first and last residue. The order of the fields is V gene, D gene, J gene, clone size, CDR3 protein, CDR3 DNA. A D gene is named only where the DNA matches it firmly. A clone size is listed for some rows: how often the clone was seen (once, few, many), or a class if it is expanded.

V: TRBV11-1; D: TRBD1; J: TRBJ2-2; size: few; CDR3: CASSSYGQGNTGELFF; DNA: TGTGCCAGCAGCTCGTACGGACAGGGGAACACCGGGGAGCTGTTTTTT
V: TRBV20-1; D: TRBD2; J: TRBJ2-3; size: few; CDR3: CSSGRAQDTQYF; DNA: TGCAGTAGCGGGAGGGCCCAAGATACGCAGTATTTT
V: TRBV6-2/TRBV6-3; D: TRBD2; J: TRBJ2-3; size: few; CDR3: CASSYKAGGPLTDTQYF; DNA: TGTGCCAGCAGTTACAAGGCGGGAGGGCCTCTCACAGATACGCAGTATTTT
V: TRBV3-1; D: -; J: TRBJ2-7; size: many; CDR3: CASSQEHPGSLSSYEQYF; DNA: TGTGCCAGCAGCCAAGAACATCCCGGGTCCCTTAGCTCCTACGAGCAGTACTTC
V: TRBV21-1; D: -; J: TRBJ1-3; size: few; CDR3: CASSKERTAGNTIYF; DNA: TGTGCCAGCAGCAAAGAAAGGACGGCTGGAAACACCATATATTTT
V: TRBV9; D: -; J: TRBJ2-3; size: -; CDR3: CASSVVNSLTADTQYF; DNA: TGTGCCAGCAGCGTTGTTAACTCACTGACTGCGGATACGCAGTATTTT
V: TRBV5-1; D: -; J: TRBJ1-1; size: few; CDR3: CASSLDLNTEAFF; DNA: TGCGCCAGCAGCTTGGATCTCAACACTGAAGCTTTCTTT
V: TRBV28; D: TRBD1; J: TRBJ2-6; size: many; CDR3: CASSASQGAPGANVLTF; DNA: TGTGCCAGCAGTGCGTCACAGGGGGCTCCTGGGGCCAACGTCCTGACTTTC
V: TRBV6-6; D: -; J: TRBJ1-4; size: many; CDR3: CASSGRTETIEKLFF; DNA: TGTGCCAGCAGTGGCCGGACAGAAACAATTGAAAAACTGTTTTTT
V: TRBV5-1; D: TRBD1; J: TRBJ2-3; size: few; CDR3: CASSLAGTASTDTQYF; DNA: TGCGCCAGCAGCTTGGCCGGGACAGCTAGCACAGATACGCAGTATTTT